Reported below is one T cell receptor beta chain. Its antigen is as yet unknown. The sample comes from a study of OX40 agonist ivuxolimab in advanced cancers. CDR3 size: 16 residues. Trimming stripped 4 bases from V and 3 bases from J, with 15 bases between. Germline CDR1 MNHEY, CDR2 SMNVEV (reference sequence). Broader study findings: Part of the nonresponder group also had normalized T-cell clonal expansion that was low. Relative to CD4+, CD8+ T cells held more expanded clones on average.

Method: immunoSEQ multiplex PCR; TCRdb's copy keeps in-frame clones and lacks some. The sample holds roughly 73,000 clones, about nine tenths seen once. The sequence was collected from an adult with an advanced solid tumor such as melanoma, head and neck, liver or kidney cancer. V and J are TRBV27 and TRBJ1-4; no clear D. The sequences come from CD4+ or CD8+ T cells sorted from blood, collected in a trial of the OX40 agonist ivuxolimab. CDR3 nucleotide sequence: TGTGCCAGCAGTTACCGTGGTGGGGTCCCTAATGAAAAACTGTTTTTT. It translates to CASSYRGGVPNEKLFF.